A selection of T cell receptor beta chains follows, all from one sample in a study of CD8 T cells in ankylosing spondylitis. TCRdb redid the calling of the 5' RACE reads with MiXCR, one entry per CDR3 protein. This sample has a few hundred thousand distinct CDR3 sequences, with about 10% found just once. Sequenced input: blood, either unsorted or a sorted T cell fraction (not recorded which). The receptors were sampled from a male donor with ankylosing spondylitis or in good health (not recorded which). Each CDR3 is given with its conserved first and last residue. D genes are given only for firm matches. A row's size may be missing; if present it is once, few, many or a size class.

clone size	D gene	V gene	J gene	CDR3 DNA	CDR3 protein
many	TRBD2	TRBV3-1	TRBJ2-2	TGTGCCAGCAGTCCCAGCGGGGCACTTAACACCGGGGAGCTGTTTTTT	CASSPSGALNTGELFF
few	TRBD2	TRBV27	TRBJ2-1	TGTGCCAGCAGTTCCAATGGAGCGGGGGGCTACAATGAGCAGTTCTTC	CASSSNGAGGYNEQFF
many	NA	TRBV3-1	TRBJ1-1	TGTGCCAGCAGCCAAGATGGGGGCACTGAAGCTTTCTTT	CASSQDGGTEAFF
few	NA	TRBV7-3	TRBJ2-7	TGTGCCAGCAGCTCACAGGGGACTCAGGCGGACGAGCAGTACTTC	CASSSQGTQADEQYF
many	TRBD2	TRBV12-3/TRBV12-4	TRBJ2-2	TGTGCCAGCAGTTACCTAGCGGGGGACACCGGGGAGCTGTTTTTT	CASSYLAGDTGELFF
NA	NA	TRBV10-2	TRBJ2-7	TGCGCCAGCAGTGAAGGGGGCTACGAGCAGTACTTC	CASSEGGYEQYF
many	TRBD2	TRBV7-3	TRBJ2-5	TGTGCCAGCAGCTTAATGGCGGGGGGATCCGGGACCCAGTACTTC	CASSLMAGGSGTQYF
many	NA	TRBV12-3/TRBV12-4	TRBJ2-3	TGTGCCAGCACCAGGGGGGCCACATCCACAGATACGCAGTATTTT	CASTRGATSTDTQYF
few	NA	TRBV20-1	TRBJ1-3	TGCAGTGCTAGAGATGTCCTGAGGAGCTCTGGAAACACCATATATTTT	CSARDVLRSSGNTIYF
NA	NA	TRBV4-2	TRBJ1-6	TGTGCCAGCAGCCAAGAATCCGGGACGTTAAATTCACCCCTCCACTTT	CASSQESGTLNSPLHF
many	NA	TRBV5-1	TRBJ2-5	TGCGCCAGCAGCCGTCGCGATAGCTGGGAGACCCAGTACTTC	CASSRRDSWETQYF
NA	NA	TRBV5-1	TRBJ1-4	TGCGCCAGCAGCTTAATGATCAGGGAGGGACGGAAAGAACTGTTTTTT	CASSLMIREGRKELFF
many	TRBD1	TRBV12-3/TRBV12-4	TRBJ2-2	TGTGCCAGCAGGGACAGGCTACTGGGCACCGGGGAGCTGTTTTTT	CASRDRLLGTGELFF
few	TRBD2	TRBV7-2	TRBJ2-5	TGTGCCAGCAGCCCTCAGCGGGGGGGCAAAGAGACCCAGTACTTC	CASSPQRGGKETQYF
NA	TRBD1	TRBV7-6	TRBJ2-7	TGTGCCAGCAGCTTAGGGGGGACAGGGTTGGGCGACGAGCAGTACTTC	CASSLGGTGLGDEQYF
NA	NA	TRBV20-1	TRBJ2-1	TGCAGTGCCAGCTCGGCGGGGCTATTCAATGAGCAGTTCTTC	CSASSAGLFNEQFF
many	NA	TRBV28	TRBJ2-5	TGTGCCAGCACGGACAGCCAAGAGACCCAGTACTTC	CASTDSQETQYF
few	NA	TRBV20-1	TRBJ2-5	TGCAGTGCTAGAGAGGGTCAGGAGACCCAGTACTTC	CSAREGQETQYF
many	NA	TRBV2	TRBJ1-1	TGTGCCAGCAGTGGACCGACCGCTTTCTTT	CASSGPTAFF
NA	TRBD1	TRBV20-1	TRBJ2-7	TGCAGTGCTATAAAAACAGGGGGCGACTCCTACGAGCAGTACTTC	CSAIKTGGDSYEQYF
few	TRBD1	TRBV5-1	TRBJ2-2	TGCGCCAGCAGCTCGACAGGGCAGGTTTCCACCGGGGAGCTGTTTTTT	CASSSTGQVSTGELFF
many	TRBD2	TRBV27	TRBJ2-5	TGTGCCAGCAGTTTAAGTCTAGCGGGGGGCGGAAAGACCCAGTACTTC	CASSLSLAGGGKTQYF
many	TRBD2	TRBV5-1	TRBJ2-1	TGCGCCAGCAGTCAAAGCGGGGGCAACTTCAATGAGCAGTTCTTC	CASSQSGGNFNEQFF
many	TRBD2	TRBV6-1	TRBJ2-3	TGTGCCAGCTTTCTGGGCGGGGGGGCAGCAGATACGCAGTATTTT	CASFLGGGAADTQYF
few	TRBD2	TRBV12-3/TRBV12-4	TRBJ2-7	TGTGCCAGCAGCTCAGATCTAGCGGGGGGCTCCTACGAGCAGTACTTC	CASSSDLAGGSYEQYF
many	NA	TRBV7-2	TRBJ2-1	TGTGCCAGCAGCTTAGAAGGGGGGGACCGGCAGTTCTTC	CASSLEGGDRQFF
few	TRBD2	TRBV7-8	TRBJ2-2	TGTGCCAGCAGCCGGACTAGCGCCACCACCGGGGAGCTGTTTTTT	CASSRTSATTGELFF
many	TRBD1	TRBV2	TRBJ2-5	TGTGCCAGCAACTTAAGGTCCCGGGACAGAGGTCGGGAGACCCAGTACTTC	CASNLRSRDRGRETQYF
many	TRBD2	TRBV7-2	TRBJ2-1	TGTGCCAGCAGTCCCGGGGGGGCGACCTCCTACAATGAGCAGTTCTTC	CASSPGGATSYNEQFF
many	NA	TRBV6-2/TRBV6-3	TRBJ2-3	TGTGCCAGCAGTCTCCTTAGCGGAAGGCCGGGGTATTTT	CASSLLSGRPGYF
many	NA	TRBV20-1	TRBJ2-3	TGCAGTGCCACACACTCTACGGACAGCACAGATACGCAGTATTTT	CSATHSTDSTDTQYF
few	TRBD2	TRBV7-2	TRBJ2-3	TGTGCCAGCAGCTTAGCCGGGACTAGCCACACAGATACGCAGTATTTT	CASSLAGTSHTDTQYF